This TCR beta chain was sequenced in a study of regulatory T cells in long-lasting Graves disease. Whole-study results and caveats: Persistent Graves' patients had lower TCR diversity than newly diagnosed ones.

Many counts were recorded for this clonotype. The antigen is undetermined. According to the study, TCR beta libraries were built with iRepertoire HTBI primers and CDR3-region Arm-PCR. TCRdb analysed the multiplex PCR reads with MiXCR anew, one entry per CDR3 protein. The table shows 550,000 to 700,000 distinct CDR3 sequences, with around 15% occurring only once. Germline V gene lookup returns CDR1 MNHEY and CDR2 SVGEGT. The V and J ends lost 2 bases and 2 bases, in that order; junction bases with no gene match: 7. This CDR3 is built from 17 residues. Noted time point: newly diagnosed GD, antithyroid drugs for less than 3 months. PBMC-extracted RNA yielded the TCR library. These data also featured in a second study, about T cells in Graves' hyperthyroidism and ophthalmopathy. From that paper: In validation, the model predicted ophthalmopathy. These predictions came a median roughly 7.1 months before onset.

This TCR derives from a man younger than 35 with Graves disease. This chain joins TRBV6-2 or TRBV6-3 and TRBJ2-3; 10 bases map to TRBD2. The sample consisted of peripheral blood mononuclear cells (PBMCs), taken at new diagnosis, from a patient treated with antithyroid drugs. For the CDR3, the DNA is TGTGCCAGCAGTTACGGGCGGGGACTAGCGAACACAGATACGCAGTATTTT. Protein sequence: CASSYGRGLANTDTQYF.